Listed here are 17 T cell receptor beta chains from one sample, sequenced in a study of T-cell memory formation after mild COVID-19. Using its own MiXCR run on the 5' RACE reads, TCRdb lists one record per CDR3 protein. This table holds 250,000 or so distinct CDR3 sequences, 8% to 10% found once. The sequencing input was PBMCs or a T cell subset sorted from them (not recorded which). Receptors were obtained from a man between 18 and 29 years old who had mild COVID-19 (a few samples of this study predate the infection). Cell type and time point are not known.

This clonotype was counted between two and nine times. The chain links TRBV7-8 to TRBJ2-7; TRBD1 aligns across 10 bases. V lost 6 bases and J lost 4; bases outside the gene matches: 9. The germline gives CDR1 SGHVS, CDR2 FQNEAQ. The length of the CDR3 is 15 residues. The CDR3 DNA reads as TGTGCCAGCAGTTCCGAACCGGGACAGGGGTACGAGCAGTACTTC. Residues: CASSSEPGQGYEQYF. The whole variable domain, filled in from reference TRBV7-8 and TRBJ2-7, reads GAGVSQSPRYKVAKRGQDVALRCDPISGHVSLFWYQQALGQGPEFLTYFQNEAQLDKSGLPSDRFFAERPEGSVSTLKIQRTQQEDSAVYLCASSSEPGQGYEQYFGPGTRLTVT.

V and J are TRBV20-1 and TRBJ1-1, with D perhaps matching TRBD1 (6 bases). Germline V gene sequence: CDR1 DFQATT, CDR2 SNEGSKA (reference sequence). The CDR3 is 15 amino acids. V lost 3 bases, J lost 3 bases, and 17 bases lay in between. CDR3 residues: CSARWGPRDYTEAFF. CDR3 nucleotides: TGCAGTGCTAGGTGGGGGCCGAGAGATTACACTGAAGCTTTCTTT.

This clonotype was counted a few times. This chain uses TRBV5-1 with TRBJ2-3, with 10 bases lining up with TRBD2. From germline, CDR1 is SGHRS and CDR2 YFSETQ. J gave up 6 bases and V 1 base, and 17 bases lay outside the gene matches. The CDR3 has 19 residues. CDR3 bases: TGCGCCAGCAGCTTGAGGGCAGGCTCCCTAGCGGGGGCGGTGGATACGCAGTATTTT. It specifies CASSLRAGSLAGAVDTQYF. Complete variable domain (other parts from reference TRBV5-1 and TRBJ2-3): KAGVTQTPRYLIKTRGQQVTLSCSPISGHRSVSWYQQTPGQGLQFLFEYFSETQRNKGNFPGRFSGRQFSNSRSEMNVSTLELGDSALYLCASSLRAGSLAGAVDTQYFGPGTRLTVL.

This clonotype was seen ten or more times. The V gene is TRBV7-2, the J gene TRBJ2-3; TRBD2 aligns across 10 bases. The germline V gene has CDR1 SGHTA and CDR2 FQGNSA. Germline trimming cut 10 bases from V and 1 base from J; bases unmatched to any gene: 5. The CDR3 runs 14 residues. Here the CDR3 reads CAIKRGGGTDTQYF. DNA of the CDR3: TGTGCCATCAAGCGGGGGGGCGGCACAGATACGCAGTATTTT.

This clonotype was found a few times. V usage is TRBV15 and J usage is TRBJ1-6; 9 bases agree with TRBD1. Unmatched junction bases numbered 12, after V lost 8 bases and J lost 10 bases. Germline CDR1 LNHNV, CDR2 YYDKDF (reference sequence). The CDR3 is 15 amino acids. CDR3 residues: CATAFRGQGDSPLHF. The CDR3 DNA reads TGTGCCACCGCTTTTAGGGGACAGGGCGACTCACCCCTCCACTTT.

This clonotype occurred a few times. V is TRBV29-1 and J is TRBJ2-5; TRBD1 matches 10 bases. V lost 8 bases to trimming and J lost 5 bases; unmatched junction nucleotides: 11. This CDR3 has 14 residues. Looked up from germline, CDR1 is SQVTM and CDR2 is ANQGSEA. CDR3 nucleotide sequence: TGCAGCATAGGGACAGGGGTAATTTCGGAGACCCAGTACTTC. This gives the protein CSIGTGVISETQYF.

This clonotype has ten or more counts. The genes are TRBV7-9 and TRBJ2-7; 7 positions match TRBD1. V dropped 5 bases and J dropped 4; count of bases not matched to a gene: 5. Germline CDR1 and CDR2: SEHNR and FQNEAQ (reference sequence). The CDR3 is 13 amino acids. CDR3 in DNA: TGTGCCAGCAGCCCACCGACAGGGTACGAGCAGTACTTC. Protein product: CASSPPTGYEQYF.

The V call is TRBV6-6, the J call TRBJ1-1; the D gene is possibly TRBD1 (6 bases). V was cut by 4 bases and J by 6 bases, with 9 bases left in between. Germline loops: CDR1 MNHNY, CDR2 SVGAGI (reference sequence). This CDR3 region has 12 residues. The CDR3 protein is CASSSRGSEAFF. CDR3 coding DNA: TGTGCCAGCAGTTCCAGGGGCTCTGAAGCTTTCTTT.

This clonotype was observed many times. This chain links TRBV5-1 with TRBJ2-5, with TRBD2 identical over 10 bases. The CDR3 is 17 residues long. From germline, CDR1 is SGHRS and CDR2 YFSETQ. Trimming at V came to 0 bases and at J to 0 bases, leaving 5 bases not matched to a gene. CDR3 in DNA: TGCGCCAGCAGCTTGGCCCCAGCGGGGGGGAACCAAGAGACCCAGTACTTC. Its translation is CASSLAPAGGNQETQYF.

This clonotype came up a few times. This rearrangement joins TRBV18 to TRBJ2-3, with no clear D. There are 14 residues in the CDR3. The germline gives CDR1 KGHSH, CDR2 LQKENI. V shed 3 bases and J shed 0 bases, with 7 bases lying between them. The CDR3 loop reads CASSPQASTDTQYF. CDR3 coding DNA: TGTGCCAGCTCACCGCAAGCAAGCACAGATACGCAGTATTTT. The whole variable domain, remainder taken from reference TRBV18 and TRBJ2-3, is NAGVMQNPRHLVRRRGQEARLRCSPMKGHSHVYWYRQLPEEGLKFMVYLQKENIIDESGMPKERFSAEFPKEGPSILRIQQVVRGDSAAYFCASSPQASTDTQYFGPGTRLTVL.

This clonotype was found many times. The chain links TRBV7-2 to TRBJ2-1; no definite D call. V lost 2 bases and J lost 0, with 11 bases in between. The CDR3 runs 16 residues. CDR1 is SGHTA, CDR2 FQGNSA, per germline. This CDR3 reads CASSLLGTSSYNEQFF. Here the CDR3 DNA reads TGTGCCAGCAGCTTATTAGGAACGAGCTCCTACAATGAGCAGTTCTTC.

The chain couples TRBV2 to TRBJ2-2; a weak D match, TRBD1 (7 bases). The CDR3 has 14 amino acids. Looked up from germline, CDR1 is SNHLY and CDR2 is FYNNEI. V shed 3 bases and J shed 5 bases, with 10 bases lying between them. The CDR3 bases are TGTGCCAGCAGTGAGACAGGGAGGACCGGGGAGCTGTTTTTT. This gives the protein CASSETGRTGELFF.

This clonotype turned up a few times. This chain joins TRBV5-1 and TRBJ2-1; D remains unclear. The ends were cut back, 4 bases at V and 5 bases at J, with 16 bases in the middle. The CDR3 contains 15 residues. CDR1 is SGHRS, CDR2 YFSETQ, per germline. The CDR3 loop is CASSRWGDRNNEQFF. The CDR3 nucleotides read TGCGCCAGCAGCCGGTGGGGTGATAGGAACAATGAGCAGTTCTTC.

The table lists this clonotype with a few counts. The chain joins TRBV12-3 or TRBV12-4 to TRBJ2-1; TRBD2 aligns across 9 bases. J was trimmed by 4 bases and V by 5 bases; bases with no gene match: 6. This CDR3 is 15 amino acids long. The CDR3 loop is CASSQRGAPYNEQFF. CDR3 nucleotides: TGTGCCAGCAGTCAGCGGGGGGCGCCGTACAATGAGCAGTTCTTC.

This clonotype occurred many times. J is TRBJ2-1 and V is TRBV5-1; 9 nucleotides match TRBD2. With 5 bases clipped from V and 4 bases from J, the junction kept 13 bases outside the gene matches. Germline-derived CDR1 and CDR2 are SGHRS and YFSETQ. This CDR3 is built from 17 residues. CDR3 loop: CASRSRGGAGTYNEQFF. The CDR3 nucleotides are TGCGCCAGCAGGTCGCGCGGGGGGGCCGGGACATACAATGAGCAGTTCTTC.

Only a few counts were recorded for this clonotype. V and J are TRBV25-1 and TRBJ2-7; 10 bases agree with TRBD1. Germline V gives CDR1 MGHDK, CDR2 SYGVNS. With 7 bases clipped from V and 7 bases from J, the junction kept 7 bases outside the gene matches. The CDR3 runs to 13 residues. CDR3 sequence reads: CASTGTGVWEQYF. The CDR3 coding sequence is TGTGCCAGCACCGGGACAGGGGTCTGGGAGCAGTACTTC.

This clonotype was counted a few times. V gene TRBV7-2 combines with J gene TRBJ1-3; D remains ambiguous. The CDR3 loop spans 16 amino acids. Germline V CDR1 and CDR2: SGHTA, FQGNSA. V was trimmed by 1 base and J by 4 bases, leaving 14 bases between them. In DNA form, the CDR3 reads TGTGCCAGCAGCTTAGAACTCGGGGTGGCGGGAAACACCATATATTTT. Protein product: CASSLELGVAGNTIYF.